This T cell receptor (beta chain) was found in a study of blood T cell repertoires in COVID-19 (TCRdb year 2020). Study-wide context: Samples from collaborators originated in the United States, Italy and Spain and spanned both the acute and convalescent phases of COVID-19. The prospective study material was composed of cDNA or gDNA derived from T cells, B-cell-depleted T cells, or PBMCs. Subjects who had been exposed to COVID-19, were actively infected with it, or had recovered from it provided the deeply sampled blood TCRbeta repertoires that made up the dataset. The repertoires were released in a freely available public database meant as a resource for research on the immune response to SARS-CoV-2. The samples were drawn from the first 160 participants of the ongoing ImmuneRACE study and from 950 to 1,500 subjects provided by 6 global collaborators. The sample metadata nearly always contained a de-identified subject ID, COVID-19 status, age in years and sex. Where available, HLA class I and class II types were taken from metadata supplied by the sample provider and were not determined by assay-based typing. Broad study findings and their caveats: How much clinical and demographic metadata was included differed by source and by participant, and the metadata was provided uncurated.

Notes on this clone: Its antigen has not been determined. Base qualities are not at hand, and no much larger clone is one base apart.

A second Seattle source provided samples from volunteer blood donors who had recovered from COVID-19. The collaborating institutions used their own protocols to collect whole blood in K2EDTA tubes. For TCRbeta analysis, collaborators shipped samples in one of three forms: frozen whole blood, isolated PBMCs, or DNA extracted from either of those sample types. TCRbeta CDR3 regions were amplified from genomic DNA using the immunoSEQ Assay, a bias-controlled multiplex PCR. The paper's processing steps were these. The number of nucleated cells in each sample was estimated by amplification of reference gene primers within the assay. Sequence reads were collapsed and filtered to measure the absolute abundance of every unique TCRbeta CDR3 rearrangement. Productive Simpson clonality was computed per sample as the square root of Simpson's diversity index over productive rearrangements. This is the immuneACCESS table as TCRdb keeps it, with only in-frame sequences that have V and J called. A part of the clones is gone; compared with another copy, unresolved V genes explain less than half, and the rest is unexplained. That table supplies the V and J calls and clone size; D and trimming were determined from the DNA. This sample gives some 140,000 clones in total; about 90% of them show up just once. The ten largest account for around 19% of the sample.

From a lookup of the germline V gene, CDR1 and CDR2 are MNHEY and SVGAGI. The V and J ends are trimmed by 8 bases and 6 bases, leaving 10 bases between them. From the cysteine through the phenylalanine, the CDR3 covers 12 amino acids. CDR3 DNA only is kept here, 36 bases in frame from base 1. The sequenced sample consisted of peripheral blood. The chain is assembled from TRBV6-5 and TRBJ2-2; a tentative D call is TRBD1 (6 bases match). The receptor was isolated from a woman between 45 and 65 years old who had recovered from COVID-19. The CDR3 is CASSDRSGELFF. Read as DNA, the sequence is TGTGCCAGCTCCGACAGGTCCGGGGAGCTGTTTTTT.